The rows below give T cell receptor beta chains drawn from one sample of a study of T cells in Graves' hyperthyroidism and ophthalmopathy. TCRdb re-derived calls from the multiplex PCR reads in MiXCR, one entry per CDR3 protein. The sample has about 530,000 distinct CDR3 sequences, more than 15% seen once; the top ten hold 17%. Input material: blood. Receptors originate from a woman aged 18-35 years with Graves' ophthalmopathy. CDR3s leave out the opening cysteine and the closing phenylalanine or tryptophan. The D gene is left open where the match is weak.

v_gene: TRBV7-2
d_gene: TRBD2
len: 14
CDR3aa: ASSLASGTRTDTQY

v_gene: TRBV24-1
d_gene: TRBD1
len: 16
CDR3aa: ATSPKTGGTGRNQPQH

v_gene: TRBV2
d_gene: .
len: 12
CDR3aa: ASSDLSSNQPQH

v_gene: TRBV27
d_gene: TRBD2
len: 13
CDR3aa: ASRYSGRMEYEQY

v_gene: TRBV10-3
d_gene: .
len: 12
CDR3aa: AITQAASTDTQY

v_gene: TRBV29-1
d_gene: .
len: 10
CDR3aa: SVVGQTNEQF

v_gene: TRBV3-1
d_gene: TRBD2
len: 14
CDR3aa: ASSLWEGNSTDTQY

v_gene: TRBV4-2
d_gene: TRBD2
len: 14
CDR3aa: ASSLEFSGGYNEQF

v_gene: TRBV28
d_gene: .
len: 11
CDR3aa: ASYNSNTGELF

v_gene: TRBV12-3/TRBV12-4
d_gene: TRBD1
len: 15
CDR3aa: ASSHAGTGRSNQPQH

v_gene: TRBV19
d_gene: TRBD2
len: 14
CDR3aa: ASSISLAGGLETQY

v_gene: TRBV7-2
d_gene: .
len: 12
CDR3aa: ASSLGTAGDEQF

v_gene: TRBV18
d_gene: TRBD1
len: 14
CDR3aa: ASSPGTAATNSPLH

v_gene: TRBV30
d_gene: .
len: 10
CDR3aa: AWSREVNGYT

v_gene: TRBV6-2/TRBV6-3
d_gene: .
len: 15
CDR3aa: ASSSGERWASNQPQH

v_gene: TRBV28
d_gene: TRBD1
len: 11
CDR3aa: AGMDREDTEAF

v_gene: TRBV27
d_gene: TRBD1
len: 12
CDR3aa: ASSLGTGNSPLH

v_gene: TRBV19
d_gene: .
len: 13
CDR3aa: ASSIQDAGNQPQH

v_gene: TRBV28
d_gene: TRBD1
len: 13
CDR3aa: ASRRNRDRYYEQY

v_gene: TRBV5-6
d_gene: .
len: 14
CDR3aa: ASSYYSGPRNQPQH

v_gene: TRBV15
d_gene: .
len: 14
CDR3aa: ATSRRGAYSNQPQH

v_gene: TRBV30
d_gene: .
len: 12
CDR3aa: AWTPGGLSDEQY

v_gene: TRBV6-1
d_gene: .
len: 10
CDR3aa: ASSQASEKLF

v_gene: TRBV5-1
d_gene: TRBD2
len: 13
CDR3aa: ASSLEGGRSYEQY

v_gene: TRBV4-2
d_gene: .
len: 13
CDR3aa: ASSQNHGYLYEQY

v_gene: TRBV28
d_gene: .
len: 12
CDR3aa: ASSWGAGWEKLF

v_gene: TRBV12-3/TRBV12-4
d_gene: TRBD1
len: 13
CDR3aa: ASSRTGGAYNEQF

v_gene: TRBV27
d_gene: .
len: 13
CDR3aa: ASSLSYGSNQPQH

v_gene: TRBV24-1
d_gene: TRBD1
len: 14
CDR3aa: ATSASHGTGIYIQY

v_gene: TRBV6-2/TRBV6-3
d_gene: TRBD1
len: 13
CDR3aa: ASSYRGQGVYEQY

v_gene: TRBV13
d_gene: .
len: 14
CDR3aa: ASSPFERVPYNEQF

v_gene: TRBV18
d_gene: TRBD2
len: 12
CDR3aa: ASSPGTTQETQY

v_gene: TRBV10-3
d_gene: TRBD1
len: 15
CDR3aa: AISESLGTGGENEQF

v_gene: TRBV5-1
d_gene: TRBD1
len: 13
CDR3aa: ASSTLGQGIYGYT

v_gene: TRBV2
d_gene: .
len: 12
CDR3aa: ASSDGRSNEKLF

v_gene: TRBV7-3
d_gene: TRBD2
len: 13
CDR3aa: ASSLSGRRHNEQF

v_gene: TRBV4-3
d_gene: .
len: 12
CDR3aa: ASSQDLVVSEQF

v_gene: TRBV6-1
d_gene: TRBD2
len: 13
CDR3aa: ASSLAGGLLNEQF

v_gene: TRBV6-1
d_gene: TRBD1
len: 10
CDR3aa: ASGQGHTEAF